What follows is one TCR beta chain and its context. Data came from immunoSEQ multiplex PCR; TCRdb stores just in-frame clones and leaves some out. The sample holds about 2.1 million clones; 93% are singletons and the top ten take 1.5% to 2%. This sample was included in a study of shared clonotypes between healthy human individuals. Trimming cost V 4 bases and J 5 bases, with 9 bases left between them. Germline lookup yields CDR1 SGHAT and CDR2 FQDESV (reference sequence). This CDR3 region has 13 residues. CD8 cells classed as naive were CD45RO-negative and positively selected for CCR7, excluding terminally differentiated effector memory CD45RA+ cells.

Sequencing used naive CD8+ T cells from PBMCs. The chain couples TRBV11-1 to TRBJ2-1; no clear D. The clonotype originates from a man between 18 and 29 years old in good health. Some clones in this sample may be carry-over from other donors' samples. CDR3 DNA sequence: TGTGCCAGCAGCTACTTGATCGACAATGAGCAGTTCTTC. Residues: CASSYLIDNEQFF.